The 31 T cell receptor beta chains below were found in one sample sequenced in a study of T cells after yellow fever vaccination (dated by TCRdb to the late 2010s). The treatment or condition label here, explained by the study, means: live attenuated yellow fever vaccine strain. Receptors were amplified or captured by 5' RACE. The instrument given in TCRdb is Illumina HiSeq 2500. TCRdb reprocessing: public reads trimmed at Q25 with fastp, clones called with MiXCR, in-frame beta chains kept. Records with the same CDR3 protein are collapsed into one entry carrying the most frequent genes and DNA. The sample profile shows about 130,000 distinct CDR3 sequences; roughly 6.7% of them were found once. The ten largest make up around 2.3% of the sample. The specimen was CD4+ T cells sorted from PBMCs, collected less than 11 days after the first yellow fever vaccination. The receptors shown here come from a man aged 18 to 29 who received the YFV17D yellow fever vaccine.

This clonotype was found many times. CDR3 coding DNA: TGCGCCAGCAGCAGTACGACTACGGGACAGGGTTATGGCTACACCTTC. Residues: CASSSTTTGQGYGYTF. The chain employs TRBV5-1 and TRBJ1-2; 9 nucleotides line up with TRBD1. The CDR3 is 16 residues long. From germline, CDR1 is SGHRS and CDR2 YFSETQ. Trimming at V came to 4 bases and at J to 5 bases, leaving 12 bases not matched to a gene.

In the case of this clonotype: This could be a read error, since a much larger clone is one nucleotide away. The rearrangement joins TRBV2 to TRBJ2-7; no clear D. Looked up from germline, CDR1 is SNHLY and CDR2 is FYNNEI. Deletions cut 3 bases from V and 5 bases from J, with 11 bases between. This CDR3 is 13 amino acids long. CDR3 coding DNA: TGTGCCAGCAGTGAGCCCTTCGATGACGAGCAGTACTTC. Protein sequence: CASSEPFDDEQYF.

Many counts were recorded for this clonotype. The chain uses TRBV6-5 and TRBJ2-7; the match to TRBD1 covers 9 bases. Germline V gene lookup returns CDR1 MNHEY and CDR2 SVGAGI. Germline trimming cut 2 bases from V and 1 base from J; bases unmatched to any gene: 3. The CDR3 consists of 15 residues. The CDR3 coding sequence is TGTGCCAGCAGTTACGGGGGGACAGGGTCCTACGAGCAGTACTTC. Amino acids: CASSYGGTGSYEQYF.

This clonotype was picked up many times. This sequence joins TRBV7-9 and TRBJ2-7; 8 bases are shared with TRBD1. Germline V lookup: CDR1 SEHNR, CDR2 FQNEAQ (reference sequence). The CDR3 runs 14 residues. V lost 4 bases to trimming and J lost 3 bases; unmatched junction nucleotides: 5. This CDR3 is CASSSGGSVYEQYF. DNA for the CDR3: TGTGCCAGCAGCTCAGGGGGCTCGGTCTACGAGCAGTACTTC.

The table lists this clonotype with a few counts. This chain connects TRBV3-1 to TRBJ2-7; no firm D call. Germline V gene data show CDR1 as LGHDT and CDR2 as YNNKEL (reference sequence). Deletions cut 4 bases from V and 0 bases from J, with 7 bases between. This CDR3 region has 13 residues. This CDR3 is CASSLSTSYEQYF. CDR3 sequence (DNA): TGTGCCAGCAGCCTGTCGACCTCCTACGAGCAGTACTTC.

This clonotype has a count of ten or more. The J gene is TRBJ2-5, the V gene TRBV20-1; 8 nucleotides match TRBD2. Germline loops: CDR1 DFQATT, CDR2 SNEGSKA (reference sequence). This CDR3 is 15 amino acids long. With 2 bases clipped from V and 2 bases from J, the junction kept 7 bases outside the gene matches. The CDR3 DNA is TGCAGTGCTAGACTAGCGGGTATGCCACAAGAGACCCAGTACTTC. Amino acid sequence: CSARLAGMPQETQYF.

On this clonotype itself: This may be a read error: a much more frequent sequence differs by one nucleotide. V usage is TRBV21-1 and J usage is TRBJ1-2. TRBV21-1 is listed as a pseudogene. The CDR3 totals 12 residues. The CDR3 loop reads CASSKIGCGYNF. The CDR3 DNA is TGTGCCAGCAGCAAAATTGGGTGCGGCTACAACTTC.

In this sample, this clonotype turned up many times. The rearrangement links TRBV11-1 to TRBJ1-5; TRBD1 is a possible D gene (5 bases). The germline V and J ends were trimmed by 0 bases and 7 bases, with 7 bases remaining between them. CDR1 is SGHAT, CDR2 FQDESV, per germline (reference sequence). The CDR3 covers 13 residues. The CDR3 sequence is CASSLARDQPQHF. CDR3 DNA sequence: TGTGCCAGCAGCTTAGCGAGGGACCAGCCCCAGCATTTT.

In its sample, this clonotype was seen many times. The chain has TRBV7-2 and TRBJ1-6; D unclear. In germline, CDR1 is SGHTA, CDR2 FQGNSA. This CDR3 contains 12 residues. The V end lost 1 base, the J end lost 9 bases, and 4 bases lay between the germline ends. The CDR3 reads CASSLGPSPLHF. CDR3 DNA: TGTGCCAGCAGCTTAGGGCCTTCACCCCTCCACTTT.

This clonotype has ten or more counts. The rearrangement uses TRBV7-2 and TRBJ2-3; D gene uncertain. The CDR3 sequence is 12 residues long. V lost 7 bases to trimming and J lost 1 base, with 6 bases between them. Germline V gives CDR1 SGHTA, CDR2 FQGNSA. The CDR3 protein is CASKDRTDTQYF. The CDR3 coding sequence is TGTGCCAGCAAGGACCGCACAGATACGCAGTATTTT.

This clonotype was seen repeatedly, ten times or more. The chain carries TRBV20-1 and TRBJ1-1, with D unresolved. CDR3 size: 14 residues. Trimming shortened V by 0 bases and J by 0 bases, and 8 bases separated the two germline ends. The germline V gene has CDR1 DFQATT and CDR2 SNEGSKA (reference sequence). The CDR3, as DNA: TGCAGTGCTAGAGAGCCTCTTATGAACACTGAAGCTTTCTTT. Encoded protein: CSAREPLMNTEAFF.

This clonotype has ten or more counts. The V call is TRBV7-3, the J call TRBJ2-5; D not certain. Deletions cut 5 bases from V and 2 bases from J, with 9 bases between. Germline V gene lookup returns CDR1 SGHTA and CDR2 FQGTGA. The CDR3 is made up of 13 amino acids. CDR3 nucleotide sequence: TGTGCCAGCAGCCAGAACCCTCAAGAGACCCAGTACTTC. The encoded protein is CASSQNPQETQYF.

Regarding this clonotype: A single base separates this from a much larger clone, so it may be a read error. The gene calls are TRBV7-2 and TRBJ1-5, with D perhaps matching TRBD1 (5 bases). V dropped 3 bases and J dropped 5 bases, with 14 bases sitting between them. CDR1 is SGHTA, CDR2 FQGNSA, per germline. The CDR3 loop spans 15 amino acids. CDR3 coding DNA: TGTGCCAGCAGCTTGGGGGTTTGGTCCTATCAGCCCCAGCATTTT. It translates to CASSLGVWSYQPQHF.

This clonotype was detected ten times or more. The V gene is TRBV7-8, the J gene TRBJ2-1; the D call may be TRBD1 or TRBD2 (7 bases each). V was clipped by 5 bases and J by 4 bases, with 12 bases between them. CDR3 length: 14 residues. CDR1 and CDR2 from the germline V gene are SGHVS and FQNEAQ. CDR3 sequence (DNA): TGTGCCAGCAGCCAGGGGGGGTTGTACAATGAGCAGTTCTTC. Protein product: CASSQGGLYNEQFF.

The chain recombines TRBV6-2 or TRBV6-3 with TRBJ2-7; possibly TRBD1 or TRBD2 for D (5 bases each). Germline-derived CDR1 and CDR2 are MNHEY and SVGEGT. The CDR3 contains 15 residues. Trimming shortened V by 6 bases and J by 0 bases, and 15 bases separated the two germline ends. The CDR3 protein is CASRGEREFSYEQYF. The DNA for the CDR3 is TGTGCCAGCAGGGGGGAGAGGGAATTCTCCTACGAGCAGTACTTC.

This clonotype was observed at least ten times. V is TRBV12-3 or TRBV12-4 and J is TRBJ2-2; D call uncertain. The CDR3 runs to 16 residues. Trimming left V 8 bases short and J 0 bases short, with 16 bases between. As DNA, the CDR3 is TGTGCCAGCTGCTCACCCGTACACACGAACACCGGGGAGCTGTTTTTT. As protein: CASCSPVHTNTGELFF.

This clonotype has at least ten counts. CDR3 sequence: CSAMGGGNYGYTF. CDR3 in DNA: TGCAGTGCCATGGGAGGTGGGAACTATGGCTACACCTTC. The genes are TRBV20-1 and TRBJ1-2; D call uncertain. V lost 6 bases and J lost 2, with 13 bases in between. Germline values: CDR1 DFQATT, CDR2 SNEGSKA (reference sequence). The CDR3 sequence is 13 residues long.

In its sample, this clonotype was seen many times. The V gene is TRBV27, the J gene TRBJ2-3; D is unclear. Trimming pared 3 bases from V and 4 bases from J, leaving 5 bases between. The V gene's germline CDR1 is MNHEY and CDR2 SMNVEV (reference sequence). This CDR3 comprises 12 residues. Here the CDR3 reads CASSFVADTQYF. For the CDR3, the DNA is TGTGCCAGCAGTTTTGTTGCAGATACGCAGTATTTT.

In its sample, this clonotype was seen many times. This sequence joins TRBV20-1 and TRBJ2-7; possibly TRBD2 for D (6 bases). V was shortened by 0 bases and J by 6 bases, with 12 bases between the two germline ends. This CDR3 comprises 13 residues. Germline loops: CDR1 DFQATT, CDR2 SNEGSKA (reference sequence). CDR3 residues: CSARDHRGSEQYF. The CDR3 DNA reads TGCAGTGCTAGAGATCATCGGGGGAGCGAGCAGTACTTC.

At least ten counts were recorded for this clonotype. The gene calls are TRBV12-3 or TRBV12-4 and TRBJ2-7; D ambiguous. The ends were cut back, 1 base at V and 3 bases at J, with 7 bases in the middle. The CDR3 runs to 13 residues. The CDR3 protein is CASSLGASYEQYV. The CDR3 coding sequence is TGTGCCAGCAGTTTAGGTGCCAGCTACGAGCAGTACGTC.

This clonotype was detected many times. The rearrangement links TRBV7-2 to TRBJ1-2; TRBD1 matches 8 bases. The CDR3 is 14 residues long. V lost 1 base to trimming and J lost 5 bases; unmatched junction nucleotides: 3. Germline CDR1 SGHTA, CDR2 FQGNSA. CDR3 bases: TGTGCCAGCAGCTTAGGGGACAGGAGATATGGCTACACCTTC. The encoded protein is CASSLGDRRYGYTF. The full variable domain, its missing parts supplied by reference TRBV7-2 and TRBJ1-2, is GAGVSQSPSNKVTEKGKDVELRCDPISGHTALYWYRQSLGQGLEFLIYFQGNSAPDKSGLPSDRFSAERTGGSVSTLTIQRTQQEDSAVYLCASSLGDRRYGYTFGSGTRLTVV.

This clonotype was recorded many times. This chain uses TRBV5-1 with TRBJ1-5; 8 positions match TRBD1. J gave up 2 bases and V 4 bases, and 11 bases lay outside the gene matches. This CDR3 comprises 17 residues. The germline V gene encodes CDR1 SGHRS and CDR2 YFSETQ. The CDR3 sequence is CASSRRPQGAGNQPQHF. CDR3 in DNA: TGCGCCAGCAGCCGGAGACCCCAGGGGGCAGGCAATCAGCCCCAGCATTTT. The entire variable domain, with the rest obtained from reference TRBV5-1 and TRBJ1-5, is as follows: KAGVTQTPRYLIKTRGQQVTLSCSPISGHRSVSWYQQTPGQGLQFLFEYFSETQRNKGNFPGRFSGRQFSNSRSEMNVSTLELGDSALYLCASSRRPQGAGNQPQHFGDGTRLSIL.

Regarding this clonotype: A read error may be the cause here, since a much bigger clone is one base away. This sequence joins TRBV29-1 and TRBJ2-1; 8 nucleotides align to TRBD1. The CDR3 has 13 residues. Germline loops: CDR1 SQVTM, CDR2 ANQGSEA. The CDR3 protein is CSVDRAVGNAQFF. The CDR3 DNA follows: TGCAGCGTGGACAGGGCAGTCGGGAATGCGCAGTTCTTC.

This chain links TRBV18 with TRBJ1-5; D is uncertain. The CDR3 has 19 amino acids. Between the trimmed V and J ends, which lost 3 bases and 0 bases, there was a span of 21 bases. Per germline, CDR1 KGHSH and CDR2 LQKENI. In DNA, the CDR3 is TGTGCCAGCTCACCGCCCGACAAGGACCATTTTTTTAGCAATCAGCCCCAGCATTTT. Translation gives CASSPPDKDHFFSNQPQHF.

This clonotype showed up many times. V gene TRBV5-1 combines with J gene TRBJ2-5; no clear D. There are 13 residues in the CDR3. Germline V gene data show CDR1 as SGHRS and CDR2 as YFSETQ. Trimming shortened V by 0 bases and J by 1 base, and 4 bases separated the two germline ends. The DNA for the CDR3 is TGCGCCAGCAGCTTGGATGCCCAAGAGACCCAGTACTTC. It yields the protein CASSLDAQETQYF.

In this sample, this clonotype turned up many times. The chain uses TRBV12-3 or TRBV12-4 and TRBJ2-3; 12 bases are shared with TRBD2. The trim removed 6 bases at V and 5 bases at J, leaving 12 bases unmatched. This CDR3 comprises 17 residues. The CDR3 DNA reads as TGTGCCAGCAGCCGGGGACTAGCGGGCCCCTTGGGAGATACGCAGTATTTT. Translation: CASSRGLAGPLGDTQYF.

In this sample, this clonotype turned up many times. The chain combines TRBV27 with TRBJ2-3; D not certain. Germline-derived CDR1 and CDR2 are MNHEY and SMNVEV (reference sequence). This CDR3 spans 14 amino acids. The V end lost 2 bases, the J end lost 1 base, and 7 bases lay between the germline ends. The CDR3 protein is CASSLVLGTDTQYF. CDR3 DNA sequence: TGTGCCAGCAGTTTAGTCTTGGGCACAGATACGCAGTATTTT.

Concerning this clonotype: A much larger clone is a single base away; this may be a read error. J is TRBJ2-2 and V is TRBV7-2; 7 nucleotides agree with TRBD2. CDR3 length: 14 amino acids. Germline values: CDR1 SGHTA, CDR2 FQGNSA. CDR3 coding DNA: TGTGCCGGCAGCGCCACTAGCGATGTCGGGGAGCTGTTTTTT. Encoded protein: CAGSATSDVGELFF.

The table lists this clonotype with many counts. The gene calls are TRBV11-2 and TRBJ1-6; 7 bases line up with TRBD1. This CDR3 spans 14 amino acids. V lost 4 bases and J lost 10; bases outside the gene matches: 7. Germline CDR1 SGHAT, CDR2 FQNNGV. CDR3 region: CASSSPTGHSPLHF. CDR3 bases: TGTGCCAGCAGCTCCCCGACAGGGCACTCACCCCTCCACTTT.

This clonotype showed up many times. The rearrangement links TRBV25-1 to TRBJ2-3; possibly TRBD2 for D (6 bases). The CDR3 is made up of 17 amino acids. Trimming removed 4 bases from V and 6 bases from J, with 23 bases in between. Germline CDR1 is MGHDK and CDR2 is SYGVNS. Written as DNA, the CDR3 is TGTGCCAGCAGTGCTTTGGCAGGGAGGTATGTTTTGGATACGCAGTATTTT. Translation gives CASSALAGRYVLDTQYF.

This chain connects TRBV7-2 to TRBJ2-5; TRBD2 might be the D (7 bases). V was cut by 2 bases and J by 0 bases, with 13 bases left in between. The CDR3 is made up of 16 amino acids. Germline CDR1 SGHTA, CDR2 FQGNSA. The CDR3 sequence: CASSLTRGGYQETQYF. CDR3 in DNA: TGTGCCAGCAGCTTAACCAGGGGAGGGTACCAAGAGACCCAGTACTTC.